Listed below are T cell receptor beta chains from one sample, sequenced in a study of T-cell memory formation after mild COVID-19. TCRdb redid the calling of the 5' RACE reads with MiXCR, one entry per CDR3 protein. Here the sample spans hundreds of thousands of distinct CDR3 sequences, about 20% being singletons. Sequenced: PBMCs or a T cell subset sorted from them (not recorded which). These receptors originate from an adult woman who had mild COVID-19 (a few samples of this study predate the infection). Cell type and time point are not known. CDR3s include the opening cysteine and the closing phenylalanine or tryptophan. Each record gives: V gene, clone size, D gene, J gene, CDR3 length, CDR3 protein, CDR3 DNA. The D gene is left open where the match is weak. Clone size is not always given. Where it is, it says once, few, many or a class for expanded clones.

V: TRBV14; size: few; D: TRBD2; J: TRBJ2-1; length: 16; CDR3: CASSLERLAGHNEQFF; DNA: TGTGCCAGCAGCCTCGAACGGCTAGCGGGGCACAATGAGCAGTTCTTC
V: TRBV6-5; size: few; D: -; J: TRBJ1-5; length: 16; CDR3: CASSNGPDSTGQPQHF; DNA: TGTGCCAGCAGTAACGGACCGGACAGTACAGGTCAGCCCCAGCATTTT
V: TRBV24-1; size: few; D: -; J: TRBJ2-2; length: 13; CDR3: CATSISGAGELFF; DNA: TGTGCCACCAGTATCTCTGGGGCCGGGGAGCTGTTTTTT
V: TRBV14; size: -; D: TRBD1; J: TRBJ2-3; length: 17; CDR3: CASSQPDRDRVTDTQYF; DNA: TGTGCCAGCAGCCAGCCGGACCGGGACAGGGTTACAGATACGCAGTATTTT
V: TRBV3-1; size: few; D: TRBD2; J: TRBJ2-7; length: 16; CDR3: CASSRGTSGRVAEQYF; DNA: TGTGCCAGCAGCCGAGGGACTAGCGGGAGGGTGGCCGAGCAGTACTTC
V: TRBV7-6; size: few; D: -; J: TRBJ1-6; length: 16; CDR3: CASSLGPRTDPRPLHF; DNA: TGTGCCAGCAGCTTAGGGCCCCGGACAGACCCACGTCCCCTCCACTTT
V: TRBV12-3/TRBV12-4; size: few; D: -; J: TRBJ1-2; length: 13; CDR3: CASSDVGPYGYTF; DNA: TGTGCCAGCAGTGACGTAGGTCCCTATGGCTACACCTTC
V: TRBV7-3; size: few; D: TRBD2; J: TRBJ2-7; length: 14; CDR3: CASSSSGDSYEQYF; DNA: TGTGCCAGCAGCTCTAGCGGGGATTCCTACGAGCAGTACTTC
V: TRBV9; size: few; D: TRBD2; J: TRBJ2-1; length: 14; CDR3: CASRGLAGKNEQFF; DNA: TGTGCCAGCAGGGGACTAGCGGGGAAGAATGAGCAGTTCTTC
V: TRBV7-9; size: few; D: -; J: TRBJ2-1; length: 16; CDR3: CASRVIGLGSFNEQFF; DNA: TGTGCCAGCCGGGTGATTGGTTTGGGAAGTTTCAATGAGCAGTTCTTC
V: TRBV4-1; size: few; D: -; J: TRBJ2-3; length: 15; CDR3: CASSRGALSPDTQYF; DNA: TGCGCCAGCAGTAGAGGGGCCCTCTCCCCAGATACGCAGTATTTT
V: TRBV18; size: -; D: -; J: TRBJ1-6; length: 14; CDR3: CASSLERVHSPLHF; DNA: TGTGCCAGCTCACTCGAGAGAGTCCATTCACCCCTCCACTTT
V: TRBV7-8; size: -; D: -; J: TRBJ2-1; length: 16; CDR3: CASSLVPSAMRGEQFF; DNA: TGTGCCAGCAGCTTAGTCCCTAGCGCGATGAGGGGTGAGCAGTTCTTC
V: TRBV15; size: -; D: -; J: TRBJ1-2; length: 15; CDR3: CATSGYSNQDYGYTF; DNA: TGTGCCACCAGCGGCTACTCGAATCAGGACTATGGCTACACCTTC
V: TRBV7-9; size: many; D: TRBD2; J: TRBJ2-7; length: 13; CDR3: CASSPGLAGEQYF; DNA: TGTGCCAGCTCTCCCGGACTAGCGGGGGAGCAGTACTTC
V: TRBV4-1; size: -; D: TRBD1; J: TRBJ1-5; length: 17; CDR3: CASSRGQGPWSNQPQHF; DNA: TGCGCCAGCAGCCGTGGACAGGGCCCCTGGAGCAATCAGCCCCAGCATTTT
V: TRBV25-1; size: -; D: -; J: TRBJ2-6; length: 14; CDR3: CASSEYSGANVLTF; DNA: TGTGCCAGCAGTGAGTACTCTGGGGCCAACGTCCTGACTTTC
V: TRBV7-9; size: -; D: -; J: TRBJ2-7; length: 12; CDR3: CASSLEGYDQYF; DNA: TGTGCCAGCAGCTTAGAAGGGTACGATCAGTACTTC
V: TRBV4-3; size: few; D: -; J: TRBJ1-6; length: 15; CDR3: CASSQDGEYNSPLHF; DNA: TGCGCCAGCAGCCAAGATGGGGAGTATAATTCACCCCTCCACTTT
V: TRBV12-3/TRBV12-4; size: few; D: -; J: TRBJ1-1; length: 15; CDR3: CASSLVIGVNTEAFF; DNA: TGTGCCAGCAGTTTAGTGATCGGAGTTAACACTGAAGCTTTCTTT
V: TRBV5-1; size: many; D: -; J: TRBJ2-3; length: 14; CDR3: CASSLSGITDTQYF; DNA: TGCGCCAGCAGCTTGTCGGGGATCACAGATACGCAGTATTTT
V: TRBV12-3/TRBV12-4; size: few; D: -; J: TRBJ1-3; length: 14; CDR3: CASSFRDTGNTIYF; DNA: TGTGCCAGCAGTTTCCGGGACACTGGAAACACCATATATTTT
V: TRBV29-1; size: few; D: -; J: TRBJ2-1; length: 14; CDR3: CSGTDSSSYNEQFF; DNA: TGCAGCGGGACGGACTCCAGCTCCTACAATGAGCAGTTCTTC
V: TRBV6-5; size: -; D: TRBD1; J: TRBJ2-1; length: 14; CDR3: CASSRGQGRNEQFF; DNA: TGTGCCAGCAGCCGGGGACAGGGGAGAAATGAGCAGTTCTTC
V: TRBV5-1; size: -; D: -; J: TRBJ2-7; length: 15; CDR3: CASSFGAAGGDEQYF; DNA: TGCGCCAGCAGCTTTGGGGCTGCCGGGGGTGACGAGCAGTACTTC
V: TRBV27; size: -; D: -; J: TRBJ2-1; length: 15; CDR3: CASSLGDVSYNEQFF; DNA: TGTGCCAGCTCCCTGGGGGATGTCTCCTACAATGAGCAGTTCTTC
V: TRBV5-1; size: -; D: -; J: TRBJ2-2; length: 12; CDR3: CATPMNTGELFF; DNA: TGCGCCACCCCCATGAACACCGGGGAGCTGTTTTTT
V: TRBV7-2; size: -; D: -; J: TRBJ1-3; length: 15; CDR3: CASSLVGGSGNTIYF; DNA: TGTGCCAGCAGCTTAGTGGGAGGTTCTGGAAACACCATATATTTT